The text below deals with one TCR beta chain. This specimen comes from a study of blood T cell repertoires in COVID-19. The wider study: T cells, B-cell-depleted T cells, or PBMCs provided the cDNA or gDNA that served as material.

The repertoire was sequenced with immunoSEQ multiplex PCR; TCRdb's copy has only in-frame clones and lacks some. The sample yields some 320,000 clones, roughly 85% seen once. The CDR3 covers 17 residues. V was pared by 4 bases and J by 0 bases, with 8 bases of the junction left unmatched. Germline-derived CDR1 and CDR2 are KGHDR and SFDVKD. The specimen was peripheral blood. This chain joins TRBV24-1 and TRBJ2-3; 8 positions agree with TRBD2. This clonotype was sampled from a human donor in a cohort sampled during active COVID-19. CDR3: CATSDRKRGLSTDTQYF. CDR3 nucleotide sequence: TGTGCCACCAGTGACCGGAAGCGGGGGCTTAGCACAGATACGCAGTATTTT.